These T cell receptor beta chains were read from a single sample in a study of Ad26.COV2.S vaccination and SARS-CoV-2 variants. This table comes from immunoSEQ multiplex PCR, and its TCRdb copy is limited to in-frame clones, with some not included. The profile shows 450,000 to 550,000 clones, approximately 92% of them singletons. The sample consisted of peripheral blood, taken in a trial of Ad26.COV2.S vaccine versus placebo. The receptors here all came from a person aged 18 to 59 who received the Ad26.COV2.S COVID-19 vaccine or a placebo. The CDR3 runs from the conserved cysteine through the conserved F or W. A D gene is named only where the DNA matches it firmly. The size of a clone is reported for some rows only, either as once, few or many, or as a class for expanded clones.

d_call clone_size j_call v_call cdr3_nt cdr3_aa
- - TRBJ2-6 TRBV5-8 TGTGCCAGCAGCTTCCACTCTGGCGGCTCTGGGGCCAACGTCCTGACTTTC CASSFHSGGSGANVLTF
- - TRBJ2-7 TRBV28 TGTGCCAGCACCCTGGAGAGGGCGGTCTTCTCCGAGCAGTACTTC CASTLERAVFSEQYF
- - TRBJ2-3 TRBV29-1 TGCAGCGTGGGGGGCAGATCAAGCACAGATACGCAGTATTTT CSVGGRSSTDTQYF
- - TRBJ2-3 TRBV5-1 TGCGCCAGCAGCCTCTCTCCTACTAGGGCAGATACGCAGTATTTT CASSLSPTRADTQYF
- - TRBJ2-1 TRBV6-2/TRBV6-3 TGTGCCAGCAGTTACCGGAGGGCCTCCTACAATGAGCAGTTCTTC CASSYRRASYNEQFF
- - TRBJ1-2 TRBV4-1 TGCGCCAGCAGCCAAGATCCCTATCTTGGCTACACCTTC CASSQDPYLGYTF
TRBD1 - TRBJ2-7 TRBV27 TGTGCCAGCAGTTTGGCCGGGACAGGGTTGTACGAGCAGTACTTC CASSLAGTGLYEQYF
- - TRBJ2-2 TRBV4-1 TGCGCCAGCAGCCTCGGCGTAGCTGGCACCGGGGAGCTGTTTTTT CASSLGVAGTGELFF
- - TRBJ1-4 TRBV12-1 TGTGCCAGCAGCTCCGAGGCCCATACAAGGGGAAAACTGTTTTTT CASSSEAHTRGKLFF
- - TRBJ2-7 TRBV28 TGTGCCAGCAGTTTCGGGGAACCCTACGAGCAGTACTTC CASSFGEPYEQYF
- once TRBJ1-3 TRBV9 TGTGCCAGCAGCGAATCGCCCGATAAAAGGATCTCTGGAAACACCATATATTTT CASSESPDKRISGNTIYF